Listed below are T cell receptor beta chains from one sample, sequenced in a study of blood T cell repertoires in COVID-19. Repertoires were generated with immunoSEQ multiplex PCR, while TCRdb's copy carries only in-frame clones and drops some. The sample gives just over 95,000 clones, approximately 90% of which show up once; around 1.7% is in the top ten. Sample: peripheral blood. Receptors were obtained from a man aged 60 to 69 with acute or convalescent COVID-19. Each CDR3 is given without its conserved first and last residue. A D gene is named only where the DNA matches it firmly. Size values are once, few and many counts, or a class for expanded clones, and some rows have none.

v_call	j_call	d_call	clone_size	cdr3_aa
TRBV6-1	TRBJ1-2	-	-	ASSDQTQANYGYT
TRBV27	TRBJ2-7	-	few	ASSSIGGSYEQY
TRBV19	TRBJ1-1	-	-	ASSNWGGANTEAF
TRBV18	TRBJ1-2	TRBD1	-	ASSPETGFNDGYT
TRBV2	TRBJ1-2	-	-	ASRSDSNYGYT
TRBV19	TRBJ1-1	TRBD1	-	ASRNTQGAMKTEAF
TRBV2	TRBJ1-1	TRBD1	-	ASSRQGREMAF
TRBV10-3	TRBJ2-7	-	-	AISEPGTVINEQY
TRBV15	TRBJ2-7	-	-	ATSRSRGSYEQY
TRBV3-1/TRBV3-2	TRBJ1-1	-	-	ASSLPGLGAF
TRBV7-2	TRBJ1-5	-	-	ASRAGAGFNQPQH
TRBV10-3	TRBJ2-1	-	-	ALGPGNNEQF
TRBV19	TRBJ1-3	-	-	ASSLYGSGNTIY
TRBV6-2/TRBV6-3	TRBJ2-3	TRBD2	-	ASSPRGGITDTQY
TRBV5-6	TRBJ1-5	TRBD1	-	ASSTGTGGQPQH
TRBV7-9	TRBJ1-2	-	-	ASSFGGANYGYT
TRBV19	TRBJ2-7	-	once	ASSSRVNSSPYEQY
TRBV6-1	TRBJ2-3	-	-	ASSEVHSGNTDTQY
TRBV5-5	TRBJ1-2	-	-	ASSLIPAPGDGYT
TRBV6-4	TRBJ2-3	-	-	ASSETGTDTDTQY
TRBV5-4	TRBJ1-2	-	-	ASSVSEGGYGYT